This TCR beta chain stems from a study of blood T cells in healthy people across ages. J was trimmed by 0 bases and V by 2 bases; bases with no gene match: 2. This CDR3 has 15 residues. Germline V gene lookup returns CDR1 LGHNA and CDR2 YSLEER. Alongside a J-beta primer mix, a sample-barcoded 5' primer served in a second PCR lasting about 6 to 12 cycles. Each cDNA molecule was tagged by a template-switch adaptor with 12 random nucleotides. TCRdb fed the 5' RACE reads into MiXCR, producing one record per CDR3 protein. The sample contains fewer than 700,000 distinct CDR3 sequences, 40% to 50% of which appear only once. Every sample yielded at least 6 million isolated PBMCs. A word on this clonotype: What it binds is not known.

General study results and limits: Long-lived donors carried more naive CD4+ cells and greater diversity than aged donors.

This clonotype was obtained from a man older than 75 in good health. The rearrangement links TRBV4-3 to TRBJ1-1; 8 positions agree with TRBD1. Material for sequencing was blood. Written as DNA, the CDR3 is TGCGCCAGCAGCCAACAGACAGGGGTGAACACTGAAGCTTTCTTT. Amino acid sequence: CASSQQTGVNTEAFF.